This T cell receptor (beta chain) was sequenced for a study of radiotherapy plus CTLA-4 blockade in lung cancer. Study outcomes and limitations: Strongest reported response predictors: early blood clone changes and post-radiation interferon-beta.

Each patient with chemo-refractory metastatic non-small-cell lung cancer was treated with focal radiation plus CTLA-4 blockade using ipilimumab. In regard to this clone: No antigen is known for it.

TCRdb's table, derived via immunoSEQ multiplex PCR, lists solely in-frame clones and lacks some. The sample lists about 43,000 clones; roughly 67% were seen once. The CDR3 spans 14 residues. CDR1 and CDR2 from the germline V gene are SGHRS and YFSETQ. V lost 4 bases, J lost 5 bases, and 4 bases stayed unmatched. The sequence was collected from a human donor with non-small cell lung cancer who had a partial response to radiotherapy plus ipilimumab. The chain links TRBV5-1 to TRBJ1-3; 9 bases line up with TRBD1. The sample was peripheral blood, taken from a patient treated with radiotherapy plus ipilimumab. CDR3 sequence: CASSATGGRNTIYF. CDR3 DNA: TGCGCCAGCAGCGCGACAGGGGGAAGAAACACCATATATTTT.